This is a list of T cell receptor beta chains from one sample in a study of neurological immune-mediated disorders. TCRdb independently ran MiXCR on the 5' RACE reads; one entry per CDR3 protein. The table includes about 44,000 distinct CDR3 sequences, approximately 21% detected once. The source material was PBMCs. The origin of the receptors is a man in his 60s with HTLV-1-associated myelopathy (HAM/TSP). Both conserved end residues are part of each CDR3. Fields, in order: clone size, D gene, V gene, J gene, CDR3 DNA, CDR3 protein. The D gene is left open where the match is weak. Size values are once, few and many counts, or a class for expanded clones, and some rows have none.

>many|TRBD1|TRBV7-9|TRBJ2-3
TGTGCCAGCAGCCCGAGAACAGGGGGCACAGATACGCAGTATTTT
CASSPRTGGTDTQYF
>many|NA|TRBV5-1|TRBJ2-1
TGCGCCAGCAGCACTGAGCAAATGGCACCCTACAATGAGCAGTTCTTC
CASSTEQMAPYNEQFF
>many|NA|TRBV18|TRBJ1-1
TGTGCCAGCTCACCACAGGGTGGCACTGAAGCTTTCTTT
CASSPQGGTEAFF
>many|NA|TRBV6-6|TRBJ2-1
TGTGCCAGCAGTGGCTACCGGGCCAACAATGAGCAGTTCTTC
CASSGYRANNEQFF
>many|TRBD1|TRBV5-1|TRBJ2-5
TGCGCCAGCAGCCCCGACAGGGGGACACAAGAGACCCAGTACTTC
CASSPDRGTQETQYF
>once|NA|TRBV12-3/TRBV12-4|TRBJ2-3
TGTGCCAGCGGGGACACCCACGGCACAGATACGCAGTATTTT
CASGDTHGTDTQYF
>many|NA|TRBV6-6|TRBJ2-1
TGTGCCAGCAGTTACGAGTGGGGGAGCCGTAAGAGATCCTACAATGAGCAGTTCTTC
CASSYEWGSRKRSYNEQFF
>many|NA|TRBV5-8|TRBJ2-7
TGTGCCAGCAGTGACAGCTACGAGCAGTACTTC
CASSDSYEQYF
>NA|NA|TRBV6-6|TRBJ2-1
TGTGCCAGCAGTCTTAGGGGGAGTTTGAATGAGCAGTTCTTC
CASSLRGSLNEQFF
>many|NA|TRBV20-1|TRBJ1-1
TGCAGTGCCCTTCGGGGCAGGGCGAACACTGAAGCTTTCTTT
CSALRGRANTEAFF
>few|NA|TRBV27|TRBJ2-2
TGTGCCAGCAGCCCTACAGGGAGAGTCACCGGGGAGCTGTTTTTT
CASSPTGRVTGELFF
>many|TRBD1|TRBV10-3|TRBJ1-2
TGTGCCATCAAACCACAGGGGGGAGACTATGGCTACACCTTC
CAIKPQGGDYGYTF
>once|TRBD1|TRBV7-9|TRBJ2-1
TGTGCCAGCCCTCCGGACAGGGGGTCCCTCGGGGAGCAGTTCTTC
CASPPDRGSLGEQFF
>medium-sized|NA|TRBV6-5|TRBJ2-1
TGTGCCAGCAGTTACGGGCGCGTGAATGAGCAGTTCTTC
CASSYGRVNEQFF
>many|NA|TRBV7-2|TRBJ2-1
TGTGCCAGCAGCTTAGTAAGAAATGAGCAGTTCTTC
CASSLVRNEQFF
>NA|TRBD2|TRBV2|TRBJ2-3
TGTGCCAGCAGTGTTCTGGTAGCGGGGGCCGTGGCAGATACGCAGTATTTT
CASSVLVAGAVADTQYF
>many|NA|TRBV5-6|TRBJ2-1
TGTGCCAGCAGCTTGGAAGGTTTTGGGGAGCTCAGCTCCTACAATGAGCAGTTCTTC
CASSLEGFGELSSYNEQFF
>many|NA|TRBV3-1|TRBJ2-7
TGTGCCAGCAGCCGAGACGGGCTAGTCGGTGGGCAGTACTTC
CASSRDGLVGGQYF
>many|TRBD1|TRBV20-1|TRBJ1-1
TGCAGTGCCCTACCCCGAGGAGCAGGGGGAAAGACTGAAGCTTTCTTT
CSALPRGAGGKTEAFF
>many|NA|TRBV4-1|TRBJ2-5
TGCGCCAGCAGCCAAGATTTTGTTGAGACCCAGTACTTC
CASSQDFVETQYF
>many|NA|TRBV29-1|TRBJ2-2
TGCAGCGTGGGACGGACCGTGGCCGGGGAGCTGTTTTTT
CSVGRTVAGELFF
>many|TRBD2|TRBV28|TRBJ2-1
TGTGCCAGCAGGCTGTCTCCTAGCGGGAGGGCCTCCTACAATGAGCAGTTCTTC
CASRLSPSGRASYNEQFF
>many|NA|TRBV2|TRBJ2-7
TGTGCCAGCAGACGGGGTTCCTACGAGCAGTACTTC
CASRRGSYEQYF
>many|NA|TRBV20-1|TRBJ2-6
TGCAGTGCTAGAGCTCCAGGGTCGGCTGGGGCCAACGTCCTGACTTTC
CSARAPGSAGANVLTF
>many|TRBD1|TRBV12-3/TRBV12-4|TRBJ2-2
TGTGCCAGCTTATCCCGACAGGGTTCCGGGGAGCTGTTTTTT
CASLSRQGSGELFF
>few|TRBD2|TRBV5-1|TRBJ2-3
TGCGCCAGCAGCTTGGAAGCTAGCGGGGATACAGATACGCAGTATTTT
CASSLEASGDTDTQYF
>many|NA|TRBV29-1|TRBJ2-1
TGCAGCGTTGCACCTCCGGGGGTCTCCTACAATGAGCAGTTCTTC
CSVAPPGVSYNEQFF
>many|NA|TRBV5-4|TRBJ2-1
TGTGCCAGCAGCGCACAGGTACCCGACTACAATGAGCAGTTCTTC
CASSAQVPDYNEQFF
>few|TRBD1|TRBV10-3|TRBJ1-2
TGTGCCATCAATACAGGGGGCGGTGACTATGGCTACACCTTC
CAINTGGGDYGYTF
>few|NA|TRBV7-8|TRBJ1-6
TGTGCCAGCAGCAGGGCAGGGAAATCTTATAATTCACCCCTCCACTTT
CASSRAGKSYNSPLHF
>many|TRBD2|TRBV7-9|TRBJ2-3
TGTGGGGGAGCTAGCGGGGCCACAGATACGCAGTATTTT
CGGASGATDTQYF
>many|NA|TRBV6-5|TRBJ2-2
TGTGCCAGCAGTTCAGGGACGGGCGCCGGGGAGCTGTTTTTT
CASSSGTGAGELFF
>many|TRBD1|TRBV5-1|TRBJ2-1
TGCGCCAGCAGCTTGGGGGGGACAGGGAGGTACGCTGAGCAGTTCTTC
CASSLGGTGRYAEQFF
>many|TRBD1|TRBV5-1|TRBJ1-3
TGCGCCAGCAGCTTCAACCCGGGACAGGGAGAGGACACCATATATTTT
CASSFNPGQGEDTIYF
>many|NA|TRBV7-8|TRBJ1-6
TGTGCCAGCAGCTCCGTTAGGGTGGCCTATAATTCACCCCTCCACTTT
CASSSVRVAYNSPLHF
>many|NA|TRBV28|TRBJ1-2
TGTGCCAGCAGTTTAGTCAGCCCTAACTATGGCTACACCTTC
CASSLVSPNYGYTF
>many|NA|TRBV29-1|TRBJ1-2
TGCAGCGTCCGTGGGAGCTATGGCTACACCTTC
CSVRGSYGYTF
>many|NA|TRBV2|TRBJ2-7
TGTGCCAGCAGTGACAACTTCTACGAGCAGTACTTC
CASSDNFYEQYF
>many|TRBD1|TRBV6-1|TRBJ2-5
TGTGCCAGCAGTCAGGGACAGGGGAGGGAGACCCAGTACTTC
CASSQGQGRETQYF
>NA|TRBD1|TRBV6-2/TRBV6-3|TRBJ1-1
TGTGCCAGCGGTGGGACAGTGGCGAACACTGAAGCTTTCTTT
CASGGTVANTEAFF
>many|TRBD2|TRBV5-5|TRBJ2-3
TGTGCCAGCAGCTGGCGGGAGGCTAGCACAGATACGCAGTATTTT
CASSWREASTDTQYF
>many|TRBD2|TRBV6-2/TRBV6-3|TRBJ2-1
TGTGCCAGCAGTTTCTATCAGACTAGCGGGAGGCCGGGTGAGCAGTTCTTC
CASSFYQTSGRPGEQFF
>many|NA|TRBV20-1|TRBJ2-2
TGCAGTGTGCGGGTGAACACCGGGGAGCTGTTTTTT
CSVRVNTGELFF
>many|NA|TRBV2|TRBJ2-7
TGTGCCAGCAGTGAACTGGACCACGAGCAGTACTTC
CASSELDHEQYF
>NA|TRBD2|TRBV6-1|TRBJ2-3
TGTGCCAGCAGTGAATTGAGCCTAGCGGGAGGCGGGAATACGCAGTATTTT
CASSELSLAGGGNTQYF
>many|TRBD2|TRBV12-3/TRBV12-4|TRBJ2-1
TGTGCCAGCCACTTCGGGACTAGCGGCAATGAGCAGTTCTTC
CASHFGTSGNEQFF
>NA|TRBD1|TRBV18|TRBJ1-1
TGTGCCAGCTCGTGGCCGGGACAGTGGAACACTGAAGCTTTCTTT
CASSWPGQWNTEAFF
>NA|NA|TRBV5-1|TRBJ1-2
TGCGCCAGCAGCCTTCGGGCAGGAGATAACTATGGCTACACCTTC
CASSLRAGDNYGYTF
>many|NA|TRBV5-1|TRBJ2-1
TGCGCCAGCAGCTTGGTGTCCAGTTACAATGAGCAGTTCTTC
CASSLVSSYNEQFF
>many|NA|TRBV20-1|TRBJ2-7
TGCAGTGCTAGAGAAGGGGGAACAACCTACGAGCAGTACTTC
CSAREGGTTYEQYF
>many|TRBD2|TRBV18|TRBJ2-2
TGTGCCAGCTCACCATCTCGACTAGCGGAGAACACCGGGGAGCTGTTTTTT
CASSPSRLAENTGELFF
>many|NA|TRBV7-9|TRBJ2-5
TGTGCCAGCGCCCCCAGGCGGGAAGAGACCCAGTACTTC
CASAPRREETQYF
>many|NA|TRBV21-1|TRBJ2-1
TGCTACGGGGATGAGCAGTTCTTC
CYGDEQFF
>many|NA|TRBV10-3|TRBJ1-1
TGTGCCACCATAAGTGAGGGACGGAGGAGCACTGAAGCTTTCTTT
CATISEGRRSTEAFF